This T cell receptor (beta chain) derives from a study of blood T cells in healthy people across ages. The study, taken as a whole, reports: In older individuals, TCR beta diversity per million T cells was lower, falling roughly linearly with age. Unsorted PBMC material precluded a definitive naive versus antigen-experienced comparison. It was held that diversity estimates obtained from one million T cells represented underestimates.

Germline CDR1 and CDR2: SGDLS and YYNGEE. This CDR3 contains 14 residues. V gave up 3 bases and J gave up 3 bases, with 12 bases separating them. Then a second PCR, running about 6 to 11 cycles, was carried out with a sample-barcoded 5' primer and a J-beta primer mix. In TCRdb, the 5' RACE reads were re-called with MiXCR into one record per CDR3 protein. The table has 540,000 or so distinct CDR3 sequences, approximately 25% seen once. As concerns this clonotype: Its antigen is unidentified.

Whenever a sample was processed, at least 6 million PBMCs were isolated. This chain links TRBV9 with TRBJ1-2; D remains ambiguous. This receptor was taken from a woman in her 70s in good health. The sequencing sample was made of blood. The CDR3 region is CASSATGRDYGYTF. In nucleotides, the CDR3 is TGTGCCAGCAGCGCTACGGGCCGTGACTATGGCTACACCTTC.